This T cell receptor beta chain was profiled in a study of OX40 agonist ivuxolimab in advanced cancers. Study-level results: At doses 0.1 to 3.0 mg/kg, CD4+ and CD8+ clones expanded.

Assay: immunoSEQ multiplex PCR; the TCRdb copy retains only in-frame clones and omits some. The sample includes more than 70,000 clones, roughly nine tenths of them seen just once. V was trimmed by 4 bases and J by 2 bases, leaving 20 bases between them. The V gene's germline CDR1 is SGDLS and CDR2 YYNGEE. The CDR3 has 17 amino acids. On this clone: Its specificity is unknown.

The sample was CD4+ or CD8+ T cells sorted from blood, taken in a trial of the OX40 agonist ivuxolimab. This TCR was recovered from an adult with an advanced solid tumor such as melanoma, head and neck, liver or kidney cancer. This rearrangement joins TRBV9 to TRBJ2-3; the D gene is possibly TRBD1 (6 bases). In DNA, the CDR3 is TGTGCCAGCAGCCCCGGAACAGGGCCATCATACACAGATACGCAGTATTTT. Its translation is CASSPGTGPSYTDTQYF.